The 14 T cell receptor beta chains below all came from one sample that was sequenced in a study of blood T cells in healthy people across ages. Sample-barcoded 5' priming and a J-beta primer mix drove a second PCR of roughly 7 to 11 cycles. Using its own MiXCR run on the 5' RACE reads, TCRdb lists one record per CDR3 protein. The table has over a million distinct CDR3 sequences, less than 45% seen once. The material sequenced was blood. Receptors originate from a woman under 30 in good health.

The chain's CDR3 is CASSQETPNSPLHF. Here the CDR3 DNA reads TGTGCCAGCAGCCAAGAAACTCCGAATTCACCCCTCCACTTT. This chain uses TRBV4-2 with TRBJ1-6; D remains ambiguous. The ends were cut back, 0 bases at V and 7 bases at J, with 7 bases in the middle. Germline V gene lookup returns CDR1 LGHNA and CDR2 YNFKEQ. This CDR3 is 14 amino acids long.

This clonotype was recorded a few times. The J gene is TRBJ1-2, the V gene TRBV10-3; TRBD1 aligns across 8 bases. V shed 3 bases and J 8 bases; nucleotides not matched to a gene: 5. CDR3 length: 13 residues. Germline CDR1 is ENHRY and CDR2 is SYGVKD. The CDR3: CAISDRGRDGYTF. In nucleotides, the CDR3 is TGTGCCATCAGTGACAGGGGGCGCGACGGCTACACCTTC.

The chain couples TRBV12-3 or TRBV12-4 to TRBJ2-3; 11 bases line up with TRBD1. With 6 bases clipped from V and 7 bases from J, the junction kept 6 bases outside the gene matches. The CDR3 runs 14 residues. CDR3 sequence: CASSGQGARNTQYF. The DNA for the CDR3 is TGTGCCAGCAGCGGACAGGGGGCGAGGAATACGCAGTATTTT.

With respect to this clonotype: This clone may be a read error of a much larger clone one base away. The chain joins TRBV13 to TRBJ1-2, with a tentative D call TRBD1 (6 bases). Trimming stripped 3 bases from V and 6 bases from J, with 17 bases between. This CDR3 has 15 amino acids. Germline V gene lookup returns CDR1 PRHDT and CDR2 FYEKMQ (reference sequence). CDR3 in amino acids: CASSFGTRGYDGYTF. The CDR3 DNA follows: TGTGCCAGCAGCTTCGGGACAAGGGGCTACGATGGCTACACCTTC.

The V and J genes are TRBV29-1 and TRBJ2-7; no firm D call. Germline V lookup: CDR1 SQVTM, CDR2 ANQGSEA. The CDR3 has 13 residues. V lost 4 bases to trimming and J lost 5 bases, with 15 bases between them. The CDR3 protein is CSVVERTSDEQYF. The DNA for the CDR3 is TGCAGCGTTGTAGAACGAACATCTGACGAGCAGTACTTC.

The chain joins TRBV20-1 to TRBJ1-1; 10 bases match TRBD1. Germline CDR1 is DFQATT and CDR2 is SNEGSKA (reference sequence). The CDR3 spans 13 residues. V was pared by 6 bases and J by 6 bases, with 7 bases of the junction left unmatched. CDR3 nucleotide sequence: TGCAGTGCCTCTTCCGACAGGGGGCCTGAAGCTTTCTTT. It yields the protein CSASSDRGPEAFF.

This clonotype has more than one count but fewer than ten. V is TRBV6-1 and J is TRBJ2-1, with 9 positions matching TRBD2. The CDR3 spans 18 residues. The ends lost 2 bases at V and 0 bases at J; junction bases unmatched: 8. Looked up from germline, CDR1 is MNHNS and CDR2 is SASEGT. CDR3 nucleotide sequence: TGTGCCAGCAGTGAACTGCGGGGGGGCCTACTCTCCTACAATGAGCAGTTCTTC. Protein product: CASSELRGGLLSYNEQFF.

This clonotype was seen only a few times. V and J are TRBV29-1 and TRBJ2-5, with D tentatively TRBD1 (6 bases). TRBJ2-7 matches the DNA end more closely, so the J call is doubtful. The V gene's germline CDR1 is SQVTM and CDR2 ANQGSEA. The length of the CDR3 is 12 residues. The CDR3 coding sequence is TGCAGCGTTGGGTTGCAGGGGTACGAGCAGTACTTC. Translating gives CSVGLQGYEQYF.

V gene TRBV7-3 combines with J gene TRBJ1-1; maybe TRBD1 (5 bases). The CDR3 extends over 14 amino acids. Germline loops: CDR1 SGHTA, CDR2 FQGTGA. V was cut by 2 bases and J by 11 bases, with 18 bases left in between. The CDR3 here is CASSLDDGRDVAFF. CDR3 sequence (DNA): TGTGCCAGCAGCTTAGATGATGGGCGGGACGTTGCTTTCTTT.

This clonotype was counted a few times. The chain couples TRBV12-3 or TRBV12-4 to TRBJ1-2; a possible D gene is TRBD1 (6 bases). CDR3 length equals 14 residues. Between the trimmed V and J ends, which lost 6 bases and 4 bases, there was a span of 15 bases. The CDR3 region has the DNA TGTGCCAGCAGCTATTTGGACAGAAGCTATGGCTACACCTTC. Translation: CASSYLDRSYGYTF.

This rearrangement joins TRBV6-5 to TRBJ1-1, with 7 bases aligning to TRBD1. The J segment lost 4 bases and the V segment lost 4 bases, leaving 6 bases of the junction unmatched. The CDR3 loop spans 14 amino acids. Germline-derived CDR1 and CDR2 are MNHEY and SVGAGI. The CDR3 DNA reads TGTGCCAGCAGTTCCATGACAGGGATCACTGAAGCTTTCTTT. Protein: CASSSMTGITEAFF.

CDR3: CASSAQGAIYGYTF. The DNA of the CDR3 is TGTGCCAGCAGCGCACAGGGGGCGATCTATGGCTACACCTTC. This rearrangement joins TRBV9 to TRBJ1-2, with 9 bases fitting TRBD1. Germline V gives CDR1 SGDLS, CDR2 YYNGEE. Unmatched junction bases numbered 4, after V lost 3 bases and J lost 4 bases. The CDR3 is 14 residues long.

This clonotype was seen just once. The chain carries TRBV5-1 and TRBJ2-1; the match to TRBD2 covers 7 bases. Trimming at V came to 2 bases and at J to 5 bases, leaving 13 bases not matched to a gene. The CDR3 runs to 17 residues. The germline V gene has CDR1 SGHRS and CDR2 YFSETQ. CDR3 in DNA: TGCGCCAGCAGCTTATACTTTAGCGGGCTGTCGGACAATGAGCAGTTCTTC. Encoded protein: CASSLYFSGLSDNEQFF.

V gene TRBV7-6 combines with J gene TRBJ2-4; possibly TRBD2 for D (6 bases). The J call may be faulty, since TRBJ2-7 better matches the DNA end. Germline CDR1 reads SGHVS; CDR2 reads FNYEAQ. The CDR3 has 15 residues. The chain's CDR3 is CASSSGGVPYYEQYF. The CDR3 DNA reads TGTGCCAGCAGCTCCGGGGGAGTCCCCTACTACGAGCAGTACTTC.